A single sample is the source of the 5 T cell receptor beta chains below, sequenced in a study of blood T cell repertoires in COVID-19. This table comes from immunoSEQ multiplex PCR, and its TCRdb copy is limited to in-frame clones, with some not included. The sample lists 100,000 to 150,000 clones, roughly 84% occurring once. The specimen sequenced was peripheral blood. Receptors were obtained from a woman aged 25 to 39 who had recovered from COVID-19.

The table lists this clone with a count of one. The V call is TRBV15, the J call TRBJ1-2; the match to TRBD1 covers 7 bases. CDR1 is LNHNV, CDR2 YYDKDF, per germline (reference sequence). The CDR3 has 15 amino acids. J gave up 12 bases and V 0 bases, and 13 bases lay outside the gene matches. DNA of the CDR3: TGTGCCACCAGCAGAGATAGGCAGGGGGGTTTAACCCACACCTTC. As protein: CATSRDRQGGLTHTF. Variable domain in full (rest from reference TRBV15 and TRBJ1-2): DAMVIQNPRYQVTQFGKPVTLSCSQTLNHNVMYWYQQKSSQAPKLLFHYYDKDFNNEADTPDNFQSRRPNTSFCFLDIRSPGLGDTAMYLCATSRDRQGGLTHTFGSGTRLTVV.

The chain recombines TRBV19 with TRBJ1-4, with TRBD1 identical over 7 bases. V was clipped by 9 bases and J by 8 bases; unmatched bases: 12. The germline gives CDR1 LNHDA, CDR2 SQIVND (reference sequence). The CDR3 runs 14 residues. Here the CDR3 reads CASRRRDSREKLFF. The DNA for the CDR3 is TGTGCCAGCCGACGCCGGGACAGCCGAGAAAAACTGTTTTTT.

The V call is TRBV6-5, the J call TRBJ2-1, with 8 bases matching TRBD1. V shed 4 bases and J 10 bases; nucleotides not matched to a gene: 12. Germline V gives CDR1 MNHEY, CDR2 SVGAGI. The CDR3 loop spans 15 amino acids. In DNA form, the CDR3 reads TGTGCCAGCAGTTCCCACCTGGACAGGGCAGGCGAGCAGTTCTTC. Translation: CASSSHLDRAGEQFF.

V is TRBV6-1 and J is TRBJ1-5; D might be TRBD1 (5 bases). From germline, CDR1 is MNHNS and CDR2 SASEGT. This CDR3 spans 14 amino acids. V was pared by 0 bases and J by 13 bases, with 16 bases between. CDR3 loop: CASSEASTVGGQHF. Written as DNA, the CDR3 is TGTGCCAGCAGTGAAGCGTCGACGGTGGGGGGACAGCATTTT.

V gene TRBV15 combines with J gene TRBJ1-6; possibly TRBD1 for D (5 bases). V lost 3 bases and J 9 bases, leaving 21 bases between the germline ends. The germline CDR1 and CDR2 sequences are LNHNV and YYDKDF (reference sequence). The CDR3 runs to 17 residues. The CDR3 DNA follows: TGTGCCACCAGCAGCGGCAGGGAAAGAGTAATCGGTTCACCCCTCCACTTT. This translates into CATSSGRERVIGSPLHF.